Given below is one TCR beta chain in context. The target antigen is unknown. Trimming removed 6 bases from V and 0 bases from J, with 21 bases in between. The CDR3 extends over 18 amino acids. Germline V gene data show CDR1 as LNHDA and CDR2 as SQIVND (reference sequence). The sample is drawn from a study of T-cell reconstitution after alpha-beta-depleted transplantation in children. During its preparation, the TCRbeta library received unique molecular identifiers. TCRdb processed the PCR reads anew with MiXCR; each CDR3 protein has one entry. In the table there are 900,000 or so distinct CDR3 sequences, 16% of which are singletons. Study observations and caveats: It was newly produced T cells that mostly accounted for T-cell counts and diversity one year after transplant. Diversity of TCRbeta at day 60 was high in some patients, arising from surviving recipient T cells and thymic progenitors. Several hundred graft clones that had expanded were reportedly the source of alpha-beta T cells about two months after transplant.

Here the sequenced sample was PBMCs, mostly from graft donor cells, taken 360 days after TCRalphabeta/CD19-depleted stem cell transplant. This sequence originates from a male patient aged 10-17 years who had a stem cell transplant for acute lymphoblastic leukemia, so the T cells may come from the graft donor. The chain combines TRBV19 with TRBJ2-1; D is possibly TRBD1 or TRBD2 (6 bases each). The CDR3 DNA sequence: TGTGCCAGTAGCCACGGCCCTCCCGGGGGCAACTCCTACAATGAGCAGTTCTTC. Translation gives CASSHGPPGGNSYNEQFF.